The sequence of this T cell receptor beta chain was determined in a study of cytotoxic CD8 clonotypes in ibrutinib-treated CLL. Study details: After treatment lasting a median roughly 12 months, range 6 to 36, response samples were collected. General observations from the study: Ibrutinib response saw clonality rise, and progression saw it return toward baseline. Different sampling times were used for sustained-remission and progressing patients.

V gave up 1 base and J gave up 6 bases; unmatched junction bases: 6. CDR3 length: 15 amino acids. In germline, CDR1 is SGDLS, CDR2 YYNGEE. Libraries were prepared by immunoSEQ multiplex PCR; TCRdb keeps only in-frame clonotypes and omits some of them. Of approximately 150,000 clones in the sample, approximately 75% were seen once. Details on this clone: Its specificity is unknown.

The chain has TRBV9 and TRBJ2-3, with 9 bases fitting TRBD1. This TCR came from a human donor with chronic lymphocytic leukemia. The sample was PBMCs, taken after 12 months of ibrutinib treatment. The CDR3 spells CASSVRTGAGDTQYF. In DNA form, the CDR3 reads TGTGCCAGCAGCGTAAGGACAGGGGCAGGTGATACGCAGTATTTT.